A single sample is the source of the 30 T cell receptor beta chains below, sequenced in a study of response to subunit inactivated influenza vaccine. In TCRdb, the RT-PCR reads were re-called with MiXCR into one record per CDR3 protein. In the table there are 450,000 to 550,000 distinct CDR3 sequences, about 25% of which are singletons. Specimen: CD4+ T cells sorted from PBMCs, collected roughly 5 days after vaccination. The receptors originated from a man aged 50-59 years who received an inactivated influenza vaccine.

The chain has TRBV7-2 and TRBJ1-3; D is possibly TRBD1 (5 bases). The CDR3 consists of 11 residues. CDR1 and CDR2 from the germline V gene are SGHTA and FQGNSA. Between the trimmed V and J ends, which lost 5 bases and 8 bases, there was a span of 7 bases. The CDR3: CASSPQDTIYF. As DNA, the CDR3 is TGTGCCAGCAGCCCACAGGACACCATATATTTT.

V is TRBV5-1 and J is TRBJ2-3, with TRBD2 matching over 14 bases. The V gene end was trimmed by 3 bases and the J gene end by 4 bases; junction bases not matched to a gene: 7. The germline V gene encodes CDR1 SGHRS and CDR2 YFSETQ. The CDR3 runs to 17 residues. The CDR3 spells CASSSGTSGSMADTQYF. The DNA for the CDR3 is TGCGCCAGCAGCTCGGGGACTAGCGGGAGTATGGCAGATACGCAGTATTTT.

This clonotype came up a few times. V and J are TRBV20-1 and TRBJ1-5; a weak D match, TRBD1 (5 bases). There are 14 residues in the CDR3. Looked up from germline, CDR1 is DFQATT and CDR2 is SNEGSKA (reference sequence). V dropped 3 bases and J dropped 4 bases, with 13 bases sitting between them. The CDR3 here is CSASMGQPNQPQHF. As DNA, the CDR3 is TGCAGTGCTAGTATGGGGCAGCCTAATCAGCCCCAGCATTTT.

V usage is TRBV27 and J usage is TRBJ2-2, with TRBD1 as a possible D gene (6 bases). V was cut by 5 bases and J by 6 bases, with 13 bases left in between. CDR3 length: 14 amino acids. Germline CDR1 and CDR2: MNHEY and SMNVEV (reference sequence). CDR3: CASSPTGKAGELFF. CDR3 sequence (DNA): TGTGCCAGCAGTCCTACAGGGAAGGCCGGGGAGCTGTTTTTT.

CDR3 sequence (DNA): TGTGCCAGCAGTAGCCGTCGGCGGCTCAACACCGGGGAGCTGTTTTTT. Its protein is CASSSRRRLNTGELFF. This rearrangement joins TRBV12-3 or TRBV12-4 to TRBJ2-2; D is uncertain. The length of the CDR3 is 16 residues. Trimming cost V 5 bases and J 2 bases, with 15 bases left between them.

V gene TRBV4-3 combines with J gene TRBJ2-1; 9 positions agree with TRBD1. The germline CDR1 and CDR2 sequences are LGHNA and YSLEER. The CDR3 has 18 residues. V gave up 3 bases and J gave up 1 base; unmatched junction bases: 10. CDR3 DNA: TGCGCCAGCAGCCAGGGACAGGGTTCAGGGGGGTCCTACAATGAGCAGTTCTTC. Translated, it gives CASSQGQGSGGSYNEQFF.

This clonotype was seen a few times. V and J are TRBV4-1 and TRBJ1-1; TRBD1 matches 7 bases. V gave up 2 bases and J gave up 4 bases; unmatched junction bases: 4. From germline, CDR1 is MGHRA and CDR2 YSYEKL. The CDR3 contains 14 residues. CDR3 sequence: CASSQPRQGTEAFF. In nucleotides, the CDR3 is TGCGCCAGCAGCCAACCTCGACAGGGCACTGAAGCTTTCTTT.

This CDR3 is CASSLTKDNEQFF. In DNA, the CDR3 is TGTGCCAGCAGCTTAACAAAGGACAATGAGCAGTTCTTC. The chain uses TRBV7-3 and TRBJ2-1; unclear D gene. Per germline, CDR1 SGHTA and CDR2 FQGTGA. The CDR3 sequence is 13 residues long. Deletions cut 0 bases from V and 5 bases from J, with 5 bases between. The full variable domain, with the rest looked up from reference TRBV7-3 and TRBJ2-1, is GAGVSQTPSNKVTEKGKYVELRCDPISGHTALYWYRQSLGQGPEFLIYFQGTGAADDSGLPNDRFFAVRPEGSVSTLKIQRTERGDSAVYLCASSLTKDNEQFFGPGTRLTVL.

The chain links TRBV4-3 to TRBJ2-3; D perhaps matches TRBD2 (6 bases). Germline V gene data show CDR1 as LGHNA and CDR2 as YSLEER. V lost 3 bases and J 4 bases, leaving 14 bases between the germline ends. This CDR3 has 15 residues. CDR3 region: CASSQDPGASDTQYF. CDR3 coding DNA: TGCGCCAGCAGCCAGGACCCGGGAGCGTCAGATACGCAGTATTTT.

The rearrangement joins TRBV30 to TRBJ2-7; tentatively, D is TRBD2 (6 bases). Looked up from germline, CDR1 is GTSNPN and CDR2 is SVGIG (reference sequence). The CDR3 extends over 14 amino acids. The V gene lost 1 base and the J gene lost 3 bases, with 13 bases spanning the gap. CDR3 residues: CAWSAGGTYYEQYF. CDR3 sequence (DNA): TGTGCCTGGAGTGCTGGGGGGACGTACTACGAGCAGTACTTC. The entire variable domain, with the rest obtained from reference TRBV30 and TRBJ2-7, is as follows: SQTIHQWPATLVQPVGSPLSLECTVEGTSNPNLYWYRQAAGRGLQLLFYSVGIGQISSEVPQNLSASRPQDRQFILSSKKLLLSDSGFYLCAWSAGGTYYEQYFGPGTRLTVT.

The V gene is TRBV12-3 or TRBV12-4, the J gene TRBJ1-2; weak D call: TRBD1 (5 bases). CDR3 length: 14 residues. Between the trimmed V and J ends, which lost 5 bases and 0 bases, there was a span of 10 bases. The CDR3 region is CASSPIQANYGYTF. In DNA, the CDR3 is TGTGCCAGCAGTCCCATACAGGCTAACTATGGCTACACCTTC.

The genes are TRBV6-1 and TRBJ2-7, with D perhaps matching TRBD2 (7 bases). There are 15 residues in the CDR3. Looked up from germline, CDR1 is MNHNS and CDR2 is SASEGT. The V and J ends lost 6 bases and 7 bases respectively, with 22 bases between them. CDR3 sequence (DNA): TGTGCCAGCAGAGAGTTAGCGCGGGGGCCGGGGGAGCAGTACTTC. This encodes CASRELARGPGEQYF.

In its sample, this clonotype was seen many times. The rearrangement uses TRBV4-1 and TRBJ1-1; 7 positions match TRBD1. V lost 2 bases to trimming and J lost 4 bases; unmatched junction nucleotides: 13. Germline V CDR1 and CDR2: MGHRA, YSYEKL. The CDR3 contains 17 residues. In DNA form, the CDR3 reads TGCGCCAGCAGCCAACCGGGACAGCGACGAAGAACCACTGAAGCTTTCTTT. Translated: CASSQPGQRRRTTEAFF.

This clonotype came up a few times. The chain has TRBV10-3 and TRBJ2-5, with D possibly TRBD1 on 5 matching bases. The CDR3 has 15 amino acids. The V and J ends lost 3 bases and 1 base respectively, with 12 bases between them. The V gene's germline CDR1 is ENHRY and CDR2 SYGVKD. In DNA, the CDR3 is TGTGCCATCAGTGATTATAGGGGAATCCAAGAGACCCAGTACTTC. Translated, it gives CAISDYRGIQETQYF.

The V call is TRBV7-9, the J call TRBJ2-3; 7 nucleotides align to TRBD2. With V trimmed by 7 bases and J by 6 bases, 13 bases remained unmatched. CDR3 length equals 15 residues. The germline gives CDR1 SEHNR, CDR2 FQNEAQ (reference sequence). CDR3 coding DNA: TGTGCCAGCATCTTTGTCGGGGGGTTAGCTGATACGCAGTATTTT. Translation gives CASIFVGGLADTQYF. Complete variable domain (other parts from reference TRBV7-9 and TRBJ2-3): DTGVSQNPRHKITKRGQNVTFRCDPISEHNRLYWYRQTLGQGPEFLTYFQNEAQLEKSRLLSDRFSAERPKGSFSTLEIQRTEQGDSAMYLCASIFVGGLADTQYFGPGTRLTVL.

This clonotype showed up just a few times. The chain uses TRBV29-1 and TRBJ2-1; 7 nucleotides align to TRBD1. Trimming cost V 3 bases and J 6 bases; bases outside gene matches: 11. Germline assignment: CDR1 SQVTM and CDR2 ANQGSEA. There are 15 residues in the CDR3. CDR3: CSVESFRGTPNEQFF. In DNA, the CDR3 is TGCAGCGTTGAGTCCTTCAGGGGGACCCCCAATGAGCAGTTCTTC.

This clonotype was recorded a few times. J is TRBJ1-6 and V is TRBV12-3 or TRBV12-4; no definite D call. This CDR3 is 15 amino acids long. V lost 0 bases to trimming and J lost 9 bases, with 12 bases between them. The CDR3 DNA is TGTGCCAGCAGTTTAGCCTTGGGGAGCTCTTCACCCCTCCACTTT. Residues: CASSLALGSSSPLHF.

V gene TRBV7-2 combines with J gene TRBJ2-7, with 9 bases aligning to TRBD1. V lost 5 bases and J lost 3; bases outside the gene matches: 8. The CDR3 contains 15 residues. The germline gives CDR1 SGHTA, CDR2 FQGNSA. CDR3 protein: CASSPQGAFVYEQYF. Here the CDR3 DNA reads TGTGCCAGCAGCCCACAGGGGGCGTTCGTCTACGAGCAGTACTTC.

This clonotype was found a few times. The rearrangement links TRBV20-1 to TRBJ2-7; 10 bases line up with TRBD2. V was pared by 2 bases and J by 4 bases, with 5 bases of the junction left unmatched. Germline V gives CDR1 DFQATT, CDR2 SNEGSKA (reference sequence). This CDR3 is 14 amino acids long. DNA of the CDR3: TGCAGTGCTAGAACAGCGGGGGGGCCGTACGAGCAGTACTTC. Translated: CSARTAGGPYEQYF.

This clonotype has at least ten counts. This sequence joins TRBV12-3 or TRBV12-4 and TRBJ2-5, with 7 nucleotides matching TRBD2. Losses at the gene ends were 6 bases for V and 5 bases for J; bases not matched to a gene: 12. The CDR3 sequence is 15 residues long. The chain's CDR3 is CASSQNSAGRETQYF. The CDR3 coding sequence is TGTGCCAGCAGCCAAAATTCAGCGGGAAGGGAGACCCAGTACTTC.

This clonotype has a handful of counts. J is TRBJ1-2 and V is TRBV10-3; D not resolved. V was trimmed by 3 bases and J by 5 bases, leaving 10 bases between them. The CDR3 is 13 residues long. Germline assignment: CDR1 ENHRY and CDR2 SYGVKD. CDR3 protein: CAISENVEYGYTF. The CDR3 region has the DNA TGTGCCATCAGTGAAAATGTAGAATATGGCTACACCTTC.

The chain uses TRBV28 and TRBJ2-3, with TRBD2 matching 8 bases. This CDR3 has 15 amino acids. CDR1 is MDHEN and CDR2 is SYDVKM in the germline V gene. Trimming removed 1 base from V and 7 bases from J; junction bases left unmatched: 7. CDR3 protein: CASSLLREGLYTQYF. The CDR3 DNA follows: TGTGCCAGCAGTTTATTACGGGAGGGCCTATATACGCAGTATTTT.

DNA of the CDR3: TGTGCCTGGAGTGCGTCCCCCCTAAGAAGACGCACCTACGAGCAGTACTTC. This sequence encodes CAWSASPLRRRTYEQYF. The chain employs TRBV30 and TRBJ2-7; D is unclear. Germline CDR1 reads GTSNPN; CDR2 reads SVGIG (reference sequence). This CDR3 has 17 amino acids. The V gene lost 1 base and the J gene lost 2 bases, with 21 bases spanning the gap.

This clonotype was seen only a few times. The gene calls are TRBV6-2 or TRBV6-3 and TRBJ1-5, with 7 bases that match TRBD1. The CDR3 loop spans 13 amino acids. CDR1 and CDR2 (germline): MNHEY, SVGEGT. The ends lost 7 bases at V and 3 bases at J; junction bases unmatched: 3. Written as DNA, the CDR3 is TGTGCCAGCACCGACAGGGTCAATCAGCCCCAGCATTTT. This translates into CASTDRVNQPQHF.

The CDR3 coding sequence is TGTGCCAGCAGCCCGACAGGGGTCAGCAATCAGCCCCAGCATTTT. Protein: CASSPTGVSNQPQHF. This chain uses TRBV16 with TRBJ1-5; TRBD1 matches at 8 bases. V shed 4 bases, J shed 1 base, and the junction held 3 bases outside the gene matches. CDR1 is KGHSY and CDR2 is FQNENV in the germline V gene. The CDR3 totals 15 residues.

The table lists this clonotype with a few counts. The chain recombines TRBV28 with TRBJ1-1; maybe TRBD1 (6 bases). Germline V gene lookup returns CDR1 MDHEN and CDR2 SYDVKM. V lost 6 bases to trimming and J lost 4 bases, with 18 bases between them. This CDR3 spans 15 amino acids. The DNA for the CDR3 is TGTGCCAGCAGCCTAAGGGGGGGCCGGGGCACTGAAGCTTTCTTT. Translating it yields CASSLRGGRGTEAFF.

This clonotype was recorded at least ten times. The chain has TRBV5-1 and TRBJ2-1, with D perhaps TRBD2 (5 bases). Germline V CDR1 and CDR2: SGHRS, YFSETQ. Trimming cost V 6 bases and J 4 bases, with 20 bases left between them. The CDR3 is made up of 16 amino acids. As DNA, the CDR3 is TGCGCCAGCACCCAAACTAGTTCGTCTTTTTACAATGAGCAGTTCTTC. Encoded protein: CASTQTSSSFYNEQFF.

V usage is TRBV10-3 and J usage is TRBJ2-6; 7 nucleotides line up with TRBD2. In germline, CDR1 is ENHRY, CDR2 SYGVKD. CDR3 size: 21 residues. The ends lost 4 bases at V and 0 bases at J; junction bases unmatched: 18. The CDR3, as DNA: TGTGCCATCAGTGGAACGAAAGGGCAGGGAGGGGCGACCTCTGGGGCCAACGTCCTGACTTTC. It encodes CAISGTKGQGGATSGANVLTF.

The chain couples TRBV28 to TRBJ1-2; TRBD1 agrees at 7 bases. J gave up 4 bases and V 6 bases, and 11 bases lay outside the gene matches. Germline CDR1 reads MDHEN; CDR2 reads SYDVKM. This CDR3 region has 15 residues. The chain's CDR3 is CASRPQDRLLYGYTF. The CDR3 bases are TGTGCCAGCAGACCACAGGACAGGCTCCTCTATGGCTACACCTTC.

The chain combines TRBV28 with TRBJ1-5; D perhaps matches TRBD1 (5 bases). CDR3 size: 15 residues. V was pared by 2 bases and J by 1 base, with 9 bases between. Germline values: CDR1 MDHEN, CDR2 SYDVKM. CDR3 sequence: CASSLPHRSNQPQHF. In DNA, the CDR3 is TGTGCCAGCAGTTTACCCCACAGGAGCAATCAGCCCCAGCATTTT.